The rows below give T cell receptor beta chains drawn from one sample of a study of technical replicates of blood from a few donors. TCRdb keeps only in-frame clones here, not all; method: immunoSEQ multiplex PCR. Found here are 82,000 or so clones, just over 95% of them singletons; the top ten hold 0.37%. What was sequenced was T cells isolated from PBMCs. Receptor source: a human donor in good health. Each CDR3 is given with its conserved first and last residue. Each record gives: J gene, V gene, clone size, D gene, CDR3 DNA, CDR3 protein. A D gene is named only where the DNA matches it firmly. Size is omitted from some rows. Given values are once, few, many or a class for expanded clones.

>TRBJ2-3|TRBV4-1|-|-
TGCGCCAGCAGCCAGGTGAGAGGGCAGATAGATACGCAGTATTTT
CASSQVRGQIDTQYF
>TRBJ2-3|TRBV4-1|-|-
TGCGCCAGCAGCCAAGTTTACTCTAGCACAGATACGCAGTATTTT
CASSQVYSSTDTQYF
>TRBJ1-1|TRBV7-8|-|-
TGTGCCAGCAGCCCCCCGGGGTGGTTAATAAGGGACACTGAAGCTTTCTTT
CASSPPGWLIRDTEAFF
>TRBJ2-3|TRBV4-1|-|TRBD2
TGCGCCAGCAGCCAAGAAAGCGGGGGAGGAGATACGCAGTATTTT
CASSQESGGGDTQYF
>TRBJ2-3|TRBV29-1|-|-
TGCAGCGTTGTAGAATGGACTAGCACAGATACGCAGTATTTT
CSVVEWTSTDTQYF
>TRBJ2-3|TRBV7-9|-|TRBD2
TGTGCCAGCAGCTTAGTCAGACTAGCTGGGCACTCTAGCACAGATACGCAGTATTTT
CASSLVRLAGHSSTDTQYF
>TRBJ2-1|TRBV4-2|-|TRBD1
TGTGCCAGCAGCCAACAGACAGGGCCTTCCTACAATGAGCAGTTCTTC
CASSQQTGPSYNEQFF
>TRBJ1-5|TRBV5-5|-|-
TGTGCCAGCAGCTTTACGGGAGATCAGCCCCAGCATTTT
CASSFTGDQPQHF
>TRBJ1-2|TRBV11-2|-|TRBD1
TGTGCCAGCAGCTTAAATCGGGACAGGGGCTACGGCTACACCTTC
CASSLNRDRGYGYTF
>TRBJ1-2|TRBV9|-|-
TGTGCCAGCAGCGTAGACCACAGCAAATATGGCTACACCTTC
CASSVDHSKYGYTF
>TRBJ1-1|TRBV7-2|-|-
TGTGCCAGCAGCTTAGTTTTATCGGGCTGGGGGGAGAGTACTGAAGCTTTCTTT
CASSLVLSGWGESTEAFF
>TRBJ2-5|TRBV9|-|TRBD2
TGTGCCAGCAGCGCGACCCGTGGAGCGGGAGCAGAGACCCAGTACTTC
CASSATRGAGAETQYF
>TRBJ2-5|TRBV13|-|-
TGTGCCAGCAGCCCAAGATTGCGGCCGAACCAAGAGACCCAGTACTTC
CASSPRLRPNQETQYF
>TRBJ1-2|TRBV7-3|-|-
TGTGCCAGCAGCTTGGGCCAGGGGTATGGCTACACCTTC
CASSLGQGYGYTF
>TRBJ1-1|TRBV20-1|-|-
TGCAGTGCTGGGCAGAACACTGAAGCTTTCTTT
CSAGQNTEAFF
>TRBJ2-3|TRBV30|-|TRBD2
TGTGCCTGGAGTGTACAGCTGGGGACTAGCGGGAGCACAGATACGCAGTATTTT
CAWSVQLGTSGSTDTQYF
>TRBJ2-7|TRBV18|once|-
TGTGCCAGCTCACAGGACAGCTACGAGCAGTACTTC
CASSQDSYEQYF
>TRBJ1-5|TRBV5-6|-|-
TGTGCCAGCAGCTTGGGCCCGGGGGTATATAGCAATCAGCCCCAGCATTTT
CASSLGPGVYSNQPQHF
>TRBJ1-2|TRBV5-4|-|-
TGTGCCAGCACCAGTGGGGCATTCTATGGCTACACCTTC
CASTSGAFYGYTF
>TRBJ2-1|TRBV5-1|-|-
TGCGCCAGCAAAGAGGGATATACGATAGATGAGCAGTTCTTC
CASKEGYTIDEQFF
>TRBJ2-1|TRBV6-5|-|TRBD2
TGTGCCAGCAGTTCCGTTCTAGCGGGAGGGAACAATGAGCAGTTCTTC
CASSSVLAGGNNEQFF
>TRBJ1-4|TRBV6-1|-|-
TGTGCCAGCAGGGGACTCAATGAAAAACTGTTTTTT
CASRGLNEKLFF
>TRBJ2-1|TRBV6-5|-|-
TGTGCCAGCAGTGAAGGGGGTTACGGGAATGAGCAGTTCTTC
CASSEGGYGNEQFF
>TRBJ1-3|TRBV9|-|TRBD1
TGTGCCAGCAGCCCACAGGGGACCCTCTCTGGAAACACCATATATTTT
CASSPQGTLSGNTIYF
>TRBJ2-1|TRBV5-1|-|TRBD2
TGCGCCAGCAGCTTTTCGGTTACTAGCGGGAGCGACTACAATGAGCAGTTCTTC
CASSFSVTSGSDYNEQFF
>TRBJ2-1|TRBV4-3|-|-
TGCGCCAGCAGCCAAGAGTGGGACTATGAGCAGTTCTTC
CASSQEWDYEQFF
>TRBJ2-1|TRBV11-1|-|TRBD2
TGTGCCAGCAGCTTAAAGGGGTGGGAGGGCATCCTCTTC
CASSLKGWEGILF
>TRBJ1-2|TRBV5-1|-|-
TGCGCCAGCAGCTTGGGAATCAGACAGGTAGACTATGGCTACACCTTC
CASSLGIRQVDYGYTF
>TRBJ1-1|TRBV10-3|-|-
TGTGCCTCCGCAGCCGCAGGGGACATGAACACTGAAGCTTTCTTT
CASAAAGDMNTEAFF
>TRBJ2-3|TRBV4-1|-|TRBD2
TGCGCCAGCAGCCCATCCCCCCTACTAGCGGGAGGGGCAGATACGCAGTATTTT
CASSPSPLLAGGADTQYF
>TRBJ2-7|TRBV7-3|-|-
TGTGCCAGCAGCTTATCCGGGTATTCCTACGAGCAGTACTTC
CASSLSGYSYEQYF
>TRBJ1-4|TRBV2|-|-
TGTGCCAGCAGTGAAGCTACCGGGAGGCATGAAAAACTGTTTTTT
CASSEATGRHEKLFF
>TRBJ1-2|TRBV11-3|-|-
TGTGCCAGCGGGTCCCGAGGGTTAGGGTATGGCTACACCTTC
CASGSRGLGYGYTF
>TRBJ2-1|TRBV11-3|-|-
TGTGCCAGCAGCGTACGGAGGGGGAGGGCCTGGGAGCAGTTCTTC
CASSVRRGRAWEQFF
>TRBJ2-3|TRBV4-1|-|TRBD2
TGCGCCAGCGCCCCGTTGGGCGGGAGGGTTACGCAGTATTTT
CASAPLGGRVTQYF
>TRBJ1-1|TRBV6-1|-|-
TGTGCCAGCACCCGTGGCAGTTCTCCTGAAGCTTTCTTT
CASTRGSSPEAFF
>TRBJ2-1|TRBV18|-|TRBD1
TGTGCCAGCTCAAAGGACAGGGACGAGCAGTTCTTC
CASSKDRDEQFF
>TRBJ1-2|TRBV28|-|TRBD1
TGTGCCAGTTACAGGGGCAGGGGTTCCCTATACTATGGCTACACCTTC
CASYRGRGSLYYGYTF
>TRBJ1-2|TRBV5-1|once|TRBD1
TGCGCCAGCAGCTTGGGGGGACAGGGGGCGCTTGGCTACACCTTC
CASSLGGQGALGYTF
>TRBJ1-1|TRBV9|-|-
TGTGCCAGCAGCGTAGAAAGAGGAGAAGCTTTCTTT
CASSVERGEAFF